One and the same sample provided the 22 T cell receptor beta chains below, sequenced in a study of CD8 T cells in ankylosing spondylitis. The study's findings and limits: Ankylosing spondylitis blood appeared to carry a characteristic TCR beta motif of seven to nine highly homologous variants.

Antigen specificity for these receptors is unknown. TCRdb reprocessed the 5' RACE reads with MiXCR, giving one entry per CDR3 protein. Of 400,000 or so distinct CDR3 sequences listed, 20% to 30% were seen once; the top ten hold roughly 0.9%. Specimen: blood, either unsorted or a sorted T cell fraction (not recorded which). These receptors were taken from a male donor with ankylosing spondylitis.

This clonotype was seen a few times. The J gene is TRBJ1-1, the V gene TRBV20-1, with 9 bases that match TRBD1. CDR1 and CDR2 (germline): DFQATT, SNEGSKA (reference sequence). The CDR3 totals 14 residues. With 5 bases clipped from V and 5 bases from J, the junction kept 9 bases outside the gene matches. This CDR3 reads CSALQGARVTEAFF. The CDR3, as DNA: TGCAGTGCTTTACAGGGGGCGCGGGTGACTGAAGCTTTCTTT.

This clonotype was found a few times. The genes are TRBV20-1 and TRBJ1-2, with 10 nucleotides matching TRBD1. CDR1 and CDR2 from the germline V gene are DFQATT and SNEGSKA (reference sequence). After removal of 6 bases from V and 3 bases from J, the junction contained 13 bases not matched to a gene. The CDR3 is made up of 16 amino acids. CDR3 sequence: CSATGQGWGRDYGYTF. CDR3 bases: TGCAGTGCAACGGGACAGGGGTGGGGCCGGGACTATGGCTACACCTTC.

This clonotype turned up a few times. The V call is TRBV9, the J call TRBJ1-2; D gene uncertain. V dropped 5 bases and J dropped 8 bases, with 19 bases sitting between them. The CDR3 consists of 14 residues. Per germline, CDR1 SGDLS and CDR2 YYNGEE. CDR3 in DNA: TGTGCCAGCAGTCCAACACTTGACTTGGGCGGCTACACCTTC. It specifies CASSPTLDLGGYTF. The variable domain in full, with the rest retrieved from reference TRBV9 and TRBJ1-2, is DSGVTQTPKHLITATGQRVTLRCSPRSGDLSVYWYQQSLDQGLQFLIQYYNGEERAKGNILERFSAQQFPDLHSELNLSSLELGDSALYFCASSPTLDLGGYTFGSGTRLTVV.

This clonotype was recorded at least ten times. This sequence joins TRBV3-1 and TRBJ1-1; D is unclear. The length of the CDR3 is 13 residues. Germline CDR1 LGHDT, CDR2 YNNKEL (reference sequence). V was shortened by 8 bases and J by 5 bases, with 15 bases between the two germline ends. This CDR3 is CASRPGMGTEAFF. The DNA of the CDR3 is TGTGCCAGCCGACCAGGAATGGGGACTGAAGCTTTCTTT.

CDR3 nucleotides: TGCGCCAGCACCTCCGGGACAGGGAATTCACCCCTCCACTTT. It translates to CASTSGTGNSPLHF. This chain links TRBV5-1 with TRBJ1-6; TRBD1 matches at 9 bases. The J segment lost 7 bases and the V segment lost 6 bases, leaving 5 bases of the junction unmatched. The germline CDR1 and CDR2 sequences are SGHRS and YFSETQ. The CDR3 runs 14 residues.

The rearrangement joins TRBV7-2 to TRBJ2-7, with TRBD2 as a possible D gene (6 bases). The CDR3 runs 16 residues. The V gene lost 1 base and the J gene lost 0 bases, with 13 bases spanning the gap. CDR1 SGHTA and CDR2 FQGNSA come from the germline V gene. Here the CDR3 reads CASSLVGTLSSYEQYF. Written as DNA, the CDR3 is TGTGCCAGCAGCTTAGTAGGGACTTTAAGCTCCTACGAGCAGTACTTC.

This clonotype appeared a few times. V usage is TRBV20-1 and J usage is TRBJ2-7, with no clear D. CDR3 length: 13 residues. The V gene's germline CDR1 is DFQATT and CDR2 SNEGSKA (reference sequence). Between the trimmed V and J ends, which lost 8 bases and 4 bases, there was a span of 18 bases. The CDR3: CSSPGPSRYEQYF. Written as DNA, the CDR3 is TGCAGTAGCCCGGGTCCTTCAAGGTACGAGCAGTACTTC.

V gene TRBV29-1 combines with J gene TRBJ2-1; D possibly corresponds to TRBD1 (6 bases). Germline CDR1 SQVTM, CDR2 ANQGSEA. Trimming took off 6 bases at V and 5 bases at J, with 20 bases between the two ends. The CDR3 contains 15 residues. CDR3 sequence (DNA): TGCAGCGTGAACCTTAGGGGGAGAGGCCACAATGAGCAGTTCTTC. This gives the protein CSVNLRGRGHNEQFF.

This rearrangement joins TRBV29-1 to TRBJ1-1; no definite D call. Trimming took 4 bases from V and 1 from J, leaving 13 bases between them. Per germline, CDR1 SQVTM and CDR2 ANQGSEA. The CDR3 is 14 amino acids. The CDR3 DNA is TGCAGCGTTGTAACGCAGGTCGCGAACACTGAAGCTTTCTTT. This sequence encodes CSVVTQVANTEAFF.

This chain uses TRBV20-1 with TRBJ1-1; D is possibly TRBD1 (6 bases). Germline values: CDR1 DFQATT, CDR2 SNEGSKA (reference sequence). V dropped 4 bases and J dropped 5 bases, with 17 bases sitting between them. The CDR3 length is 14 residues. The CDR3 DNA reads as TGCAGTGCTACTCCCGACCAGGGGTGGACTGAAGCTTTCTTT. This sequence encodes CSATPDQGWTEAFF.

This clonotype was detected only a few times. This chain links TRBV7-9 with TRBJ1-2, with a possible D match to TRBD1 (5 bases). The CDR3 extends over 14 amino acids. The V end lost 5 bases, the J end lost 6 bases, and 16 bases lay between the germline ends. Germline V lookup: CDR1 SEHNR, CDR2 FQNEAQ (reference sequence). Here the CDR3 reads CASSPNSRVHGYTF. DNA of the CDR3: TGTGCCAGCAGCCCCAACAGCAGGGTCCATGGCTACACCTTC. Full variable domain (remainder filled in from reference TRBV7-9 and TRBJ1-2): DTGVSQNPRHKITKRGQNVTFRCDPISEHNRLYWYRQTLGQGPEFLTYFQNEAQLEKSRLLSDRFSAERPKGSFSTLEIQRTEQGDSAMYLCASSPNSRVHGYTFGSGTRLTVV.

The CDR3 loop reads CASTPLSGTQEQFF. CDR3 bases: TGTGCCAGCACCCCCCTAAGCGGAACCCAGGAGCAGTTCTTC. This chain uses TRBV11-2 with TRBJ2-1; TRBD2 is a possible D gene (5 bases). CDR1 is SGHAT and CDR2 is FQNNGV in the germline V gene. This CDR3 contains 14 residues. Trimming took 7 bases from V and 10 from J, leaving 20 bases between them.

V usage is TRBV7-9 and J usage is TRBJ2-3; 8 nucleotides align to TRBD2. The germline V gene has CDR1 SEHNR and CDR2 FQNEAQ (reference sequence). The CDR3 has 13 amino acids. V lost 11 bases to trimming and J lost 0 bases; unmatched junction nucleotides: 4. CDR3 DNA: TGTGCCCGTTCGGGAGGGAGCACAGATACGCAGTATTTT. Translating gives CARSGGSTDTQYF.

The genes are TRBV7-2 and TRBJ1-2; TRBD1 matches 10 bases. V was pared by 5 bases and J by 3 bases, with 3 bases of the junction left unmatched. The germline CDR1 and CDR2 sequences are SGHTA and FQGNSA. The CDR3 has 14 residues. This chain's CDR3 is CASSHGQGDYGYTF. CDR3 DNA: TGTGCCAGCAGCCATGGACAGGGGGACTATGGCTACACCTTC.

This clonotype was counted between two and nine times. The chain has TRBV20-1 and TRBJ1-4, with TRBD1 identical over 7 bases. Trimming took 1 base from V and 6 from J; bases not matched to a gene: 11. CDR1 DFQATT and CDR2 SNEGSKA come from the germline V gene (reference sequence). The length of the CDR3 is 16 residues. CDR3 in amino acids: CSARVGGTDAYEKLFF. The CDR3 nucleotides are TGCAGTGCTAGAGTAGGAGGGACAGATGCGTATGAAAAACTGTTTTTT.

This chain links TRBV10-3 with TRBJ1-5; D is uncertain. The germline V gene has CDR1 ENHRY and CDR2 SYGVKD. Trimming removed 0 bases from V and 6 bases from J, with 12 bases in between. This CDR3 has 15 amino acids. CDR3 in amino acids: CAISESIPGAQPQHF. CDR3 nucleotide sequence: TGTGCCATCAGTGAGTCGATCCCGGGTGCTCAGCCCCAGCATTTT.

The genes are TRBV5-1 and TRBJ2-3; D is undetermined. Looked up from germline, CDR1 is SGHRS and CDR2 is YFSETQ. Trimming stripped 4 bases from V and 3 bases from J, with 18 bases between. CDR3 length: 16 amino acids. CDR3 protein: CASSAGLSELTDTQYF. CDR3 nucleotide sequence: TGCGCCAGCAGCGCCGGTTTGTCCGAATTGACAGATACGCAGTATTTT.

This clonotype was seen only a few times. The genes are TRBV29-1 and TRBJ2-1; possibly TRBD2 for D (5 bases). CDR1 is SQVTM and CDR2 is ANQGSEA in the germline V gene. Trimming pared 7 bases from V and 4 bases from J, leaving 20 bases between. The CDR3 runs 15 residues. The CDR3 nucleotides are TGCAGCGCCTCCCTGGGGAGCGGTGCTTACAATGAGCAGTTCTTC. This encodes CSASLGSGAYNEQFF.

There are a few counts of this clonotype. The chain uses TRBV6-1 and TRBJ2-7; TRBD1 agrees at 10 bases. With V trimmed by 6 bases and J by 4 bases, 6 bases remained unmatched. The CDR3 sequence is 14 residues long. CDR1 is MNHNS and CDR2 is SASEGT in the germline V gene. In DNA form, the CDR3 reads TGTGCCAGCAGAGGGACAGGGGCCCCGTACGAGCAGTACGTC. It specifies CASRGTGAPYEQYV.

This clonotype was observed a handful of times. The chain couples TRBV20-1 to TRBJ1-2; 9 nucleotides line up with TRBD1. The CDR3 is 16 amino acids. Unmatched junction bases numbered 14, after V lost 5 bases and J lost 4 bases. Germline V gene sequence: CDR1 DFQATT, CDR2 SNEGSKA (reference sequence). CDR3 in DNA: TGCAGTGCTGGCACCGGGACAGGGAGAGGATTCTATGGCTACACCTTC. It encodes CSAGTGTGRGFYGYTF.

This sequence joins TRBV10-3 and TRBJ2-7; 9 bases are a match to TRBD2. CDR1 is ENHRY, CDR2 SYGVKD, per germline. J lost 7 bases, V lost 7 bases, and 14 bases had no gene match. This CDR3 spans 15 amino acids. Here the CDR3 DNA reads TGTGCCATCACCGAGGCAGTAGCGGGAGAGGATGAGCAGTACTTC. This translates into CAITEAVAGEDEQYF.

This clonotype has just a few counts. The genes are TRBV15 and TRBJ2-7; 7 bases match TRBD2. The V and J ends lost 0 bases and 2 bases, in that order; junction bases with no gene match: 4. The CDR3 has 15 residues. Germline CDR1 and CDR2: LNHNV and YYDKDF (reference sequence). The CDR3 sequence is CATSRDPSGTYEQYF. The CDR3 DNA reads as TGTGCCACCAGCAGAGACCCTAGCGGAACCTACGAGCAGTACTTC.